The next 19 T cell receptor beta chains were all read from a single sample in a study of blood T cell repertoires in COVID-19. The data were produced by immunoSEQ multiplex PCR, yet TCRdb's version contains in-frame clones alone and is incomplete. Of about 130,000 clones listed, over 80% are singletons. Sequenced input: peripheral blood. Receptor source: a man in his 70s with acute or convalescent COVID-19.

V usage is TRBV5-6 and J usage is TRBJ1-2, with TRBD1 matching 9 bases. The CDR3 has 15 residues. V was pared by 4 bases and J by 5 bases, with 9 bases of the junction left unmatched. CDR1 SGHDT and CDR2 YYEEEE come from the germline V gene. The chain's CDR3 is CASSPDRGARYGYTF. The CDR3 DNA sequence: TGTGCCAGCAGCCCGGACAGGGGTGCGAGGTATGGCTACACCTTC.

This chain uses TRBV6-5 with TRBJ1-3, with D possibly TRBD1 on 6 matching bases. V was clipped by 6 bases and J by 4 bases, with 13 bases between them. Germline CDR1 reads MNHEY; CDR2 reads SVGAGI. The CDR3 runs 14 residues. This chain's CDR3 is CASRRRQEGNTIYF. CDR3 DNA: TGTGCCAGCAGGAGAAGACAGGAAGGAAACACCATATATTTT.

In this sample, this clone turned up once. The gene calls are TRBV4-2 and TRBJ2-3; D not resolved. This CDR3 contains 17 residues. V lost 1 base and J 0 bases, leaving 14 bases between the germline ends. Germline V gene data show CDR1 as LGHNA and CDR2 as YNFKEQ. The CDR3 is CASSQAPGRSSTDTQYF. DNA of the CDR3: TGTGCCAGCAGCCAAGCCCCGGGTCGGTCTAGCACAGATACGCAGTATTTT.

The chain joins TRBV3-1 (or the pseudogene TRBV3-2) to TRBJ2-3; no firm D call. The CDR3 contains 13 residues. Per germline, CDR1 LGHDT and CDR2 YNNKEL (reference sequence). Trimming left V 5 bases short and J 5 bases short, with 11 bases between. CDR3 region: CASSGQVKDTQYF. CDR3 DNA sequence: TGTGCCAGCAGCGGCCAGGTGAAAGATACGCAGTATTTT.

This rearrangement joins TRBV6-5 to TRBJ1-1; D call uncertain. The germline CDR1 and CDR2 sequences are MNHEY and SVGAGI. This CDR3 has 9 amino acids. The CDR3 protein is CAIGLEAFF. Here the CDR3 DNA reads TGTGCGATTGGGCTCGAAGCTTTCTTT.

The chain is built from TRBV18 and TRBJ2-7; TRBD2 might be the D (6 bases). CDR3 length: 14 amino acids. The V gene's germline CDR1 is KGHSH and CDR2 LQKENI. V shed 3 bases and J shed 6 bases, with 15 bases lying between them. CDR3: CASSPSLLGGEQYF. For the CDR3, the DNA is TGTGCCAGCTCACCGTCTCTCCTGGGGGGCGAGCAGTACTTC.

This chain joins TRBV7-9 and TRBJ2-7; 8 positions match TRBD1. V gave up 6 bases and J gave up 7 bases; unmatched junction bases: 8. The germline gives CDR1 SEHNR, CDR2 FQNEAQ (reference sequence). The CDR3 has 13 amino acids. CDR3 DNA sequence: TGTGCCAGCAGATCGCAGGGGGCTGGGGAGCAGTACTTC. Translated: CASRSQGAGEQYF.

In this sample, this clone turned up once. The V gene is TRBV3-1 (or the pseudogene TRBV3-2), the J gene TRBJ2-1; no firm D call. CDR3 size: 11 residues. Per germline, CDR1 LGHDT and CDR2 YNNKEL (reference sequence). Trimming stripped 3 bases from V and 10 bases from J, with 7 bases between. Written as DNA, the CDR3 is TGTGCCAGCAGCCAGGCAATGGAGCAGTTCTTC. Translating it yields CASSQAMEQFF.

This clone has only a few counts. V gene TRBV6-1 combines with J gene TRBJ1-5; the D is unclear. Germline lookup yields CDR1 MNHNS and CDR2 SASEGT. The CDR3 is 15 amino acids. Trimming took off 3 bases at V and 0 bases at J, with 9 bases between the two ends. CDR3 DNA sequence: TGTGCCAGCAGTGAGGGGAGCCGTAGCAATCAGCCCCAGCATTTT. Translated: CASSEGSRSNQPQHF.

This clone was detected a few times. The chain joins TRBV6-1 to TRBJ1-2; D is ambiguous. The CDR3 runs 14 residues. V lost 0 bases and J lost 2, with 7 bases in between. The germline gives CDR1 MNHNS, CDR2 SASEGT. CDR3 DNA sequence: TGTGCCAGCAGTGAAGCGCGGGGAAACTATGGCTACACCTTC. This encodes CASSEARGNYGYTF.

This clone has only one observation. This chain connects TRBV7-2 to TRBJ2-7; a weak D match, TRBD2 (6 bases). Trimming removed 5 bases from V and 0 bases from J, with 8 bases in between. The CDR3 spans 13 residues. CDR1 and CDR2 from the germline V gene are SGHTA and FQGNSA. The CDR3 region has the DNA TGTGCCAGCAGCCAGCGGGCCTCCTACGAGCAGTACTTC. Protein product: CASSQRASYEQYF.

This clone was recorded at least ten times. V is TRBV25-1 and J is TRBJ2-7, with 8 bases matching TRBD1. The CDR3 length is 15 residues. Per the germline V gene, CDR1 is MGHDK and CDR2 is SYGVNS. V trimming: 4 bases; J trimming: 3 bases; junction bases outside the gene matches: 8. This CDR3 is CASSVGGQGNYEQYF. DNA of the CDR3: TGTGCCAGCAGTGTGGGAGGACAGGGCAACTACGAGCAGTACTTC.

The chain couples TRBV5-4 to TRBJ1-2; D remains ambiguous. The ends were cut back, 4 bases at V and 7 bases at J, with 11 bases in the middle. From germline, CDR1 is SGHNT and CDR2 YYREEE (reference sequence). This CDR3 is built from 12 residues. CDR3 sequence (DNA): TGTGCCAGCAGCCGTTTCGAGGTTGGCTACACCTTC. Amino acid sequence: CASSRFEVGYTF.

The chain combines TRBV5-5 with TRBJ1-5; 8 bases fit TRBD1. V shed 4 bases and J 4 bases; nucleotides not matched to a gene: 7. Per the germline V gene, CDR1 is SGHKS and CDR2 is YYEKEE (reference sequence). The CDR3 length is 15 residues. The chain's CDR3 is CASSPGGVGNQPQHF. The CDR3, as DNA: TGTGCCAGCAGCCCAGGGGGCGTCGGGAATCAGCCCCAGCATTTT.

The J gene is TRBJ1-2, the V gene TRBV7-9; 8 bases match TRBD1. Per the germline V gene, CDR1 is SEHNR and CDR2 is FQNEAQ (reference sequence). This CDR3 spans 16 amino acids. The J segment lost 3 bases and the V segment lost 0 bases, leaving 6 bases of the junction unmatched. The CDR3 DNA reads TGTGCCAGCAGCTTAGCGTGGGCAGGGGGCGACTATGGCTACACCTTC. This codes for CASSLAWAGGDYGYTF. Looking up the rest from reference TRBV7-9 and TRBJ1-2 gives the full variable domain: DTGVSQNPRHKITKRGQNVTFRCDPISEHNRLYWYRQTLGQGPEFLTYFQNEAQLEKSRLLSDRFSAERPKGSFSTLEIQRTEQGDSAMYLCASSLAWAGGDYGYTFGSGTRLTVV.

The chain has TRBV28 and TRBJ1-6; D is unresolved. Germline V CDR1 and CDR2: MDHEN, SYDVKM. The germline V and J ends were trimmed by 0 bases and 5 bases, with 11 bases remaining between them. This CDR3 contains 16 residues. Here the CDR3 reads CASSLWAGFDNSPLHF. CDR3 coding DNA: TGTGCCAGCAGTTTATGGGCGGGGTTCGATAATTCACCCCTCCACTTT.

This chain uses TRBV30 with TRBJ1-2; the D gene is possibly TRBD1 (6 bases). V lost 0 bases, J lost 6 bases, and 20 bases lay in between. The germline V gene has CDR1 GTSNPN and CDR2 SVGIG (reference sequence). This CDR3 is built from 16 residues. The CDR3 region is CAWSVLWGLVGNGYTF. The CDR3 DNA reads TGTGCCTGGAGTGTACTATGGGGGCTGGTCGGGAATGGCTACACCTTC.

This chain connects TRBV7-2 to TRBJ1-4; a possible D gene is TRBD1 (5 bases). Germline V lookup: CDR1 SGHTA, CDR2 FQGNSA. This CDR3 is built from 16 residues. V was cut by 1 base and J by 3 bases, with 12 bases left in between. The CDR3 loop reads CASSLGRGSSNEKLFF. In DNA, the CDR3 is TGTGCCAGCAGCTTAGGCCGGGGGTCATCTAATGAAAAACTGTTTTTT.

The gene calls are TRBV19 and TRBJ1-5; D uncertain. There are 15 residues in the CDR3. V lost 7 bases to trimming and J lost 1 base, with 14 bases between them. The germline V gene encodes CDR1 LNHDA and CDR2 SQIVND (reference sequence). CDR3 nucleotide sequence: TGTGCCAGTACCATGGTCGGGGTCAGCAATCAGCCCCAGCATTTT. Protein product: CASTMVGVSNQPQHF.